Listed below are T cell receptor beta chains from one sample, sequenced in a study of blood T cells in healthy people across ages. TCRdb analysed the 5' RACE reads with MiXCR anew, one entry per CDR3 protein. The table includes about 1,500,000 distinct CDR3 sequences, 28% detected once. The sample was blood. These receptors came from a woman in her twenties or thirties in good health. Both conserved end residues are part of each CDR3. The order of the fields is V gene, clone size, J gene, CDR3 protein. Only part of the rows carry a size: once, few, many, or a class if the clone is expanded.

v_gene: TRBV11-2; abundance: .; j_gene: TRBJ1-2; CDR3aa: CASRSGVGNYGYTF
v_gene: TRBV20-1; abundance: few; j_gene: TRBJ1-1; CDR3aa: CSARKGQGAGTEAFF
v_gene: TRBV2; abundance: many; j_gene: TRBJ2-7; CDR3aa: CASQGDSYEQYF
v_gene: TRBV7-2; abundance: .; j_gene: TRBJ1-1; CDR3aa: CASSPRQISNTEAFF
v_gene: TRBV28; abundance: .; j_gene: TRBJ1-5; CDR3aa: CASSGSGEGNQPQHF
v_gene: TRBV10-3; abundance: .; j_gene: TRBJ2-1; CDR3aa: CAIGSGTANEQFF
v_gene: TRBV12-3/TRBV12-4; abundance: .; j_gene: TRBJ2-1; CDR3aa: CASRPTGTGGNEQFF
v_gene: TRBV20-1; abundance: .; j_gene: TRBJ2-7; CDR3aa: CSAPGTSDSCEQYF
v_gene: TRBV5-1; abundance: .; j_gene: TRBJ1-1; CDR3aa: CASSVGDSNTEAFF
v_gene: TRBV15; abundance: .; j_gene: TRBJ2-7; CDR3aa: CATSRGGIRDEQYF
v_gene: TRBV7-2; abundance: .; j_gene: TRBJ2-4; CDR3aa: CASSYQGRAGGREQYF
v_gene: TRBV20-1; abundance: .; j_gene: TRBJ2-4; CDR3aa: CSARESPNLIQYF
v_gene: TRBV2; abundance: .; j_gene: TRBJ2-1; CDR3aa: CASSEAPSSGGAQGEQFF
v_gene: TRBV2; abundance: few; j_gene: TRBJ2-2; CDR3aa: CASRGQVTGELFF
v_gene: TRBV7-9; abundance: .; j_gene: TRBJ2-7; CDR3aa: CASSGGRRNSYEQYF
v_gene: TRBV5-6; abundance: .; j_gene: TRBJ2-2; CDR3aa: CASSPSGDIFTGELFF
v_gene: TRBV6-4; abundance: .; j_gene: TRBJ2-5; CDR3aa: CASSDSTSGGNEQYF
v_gene: TRBV29-1; abundance: few; j_gene: TRBJ2-5; CDR3aa: CSVRRVPRLETQYF
v_gene: TRBV12-3/TRBV12-4; abundance: .; j_gene: TRBJ2-2; CDR3aa: CASSFSVDTGELFF
v_gene: TRBV7-3; abundance: .; j_gene: TRBJ2-1; CDR3aa: CASSLRQGTSSYNEQFF
v_gene: TRBV4-1; abundance: .; j_gene: TRBJ1-3; CDR3aa: CASSQFTGSSGNTIYF
v_gene: TRBV30; abundance: few; j_gene: TRBJ1-5; CDR3aa: CARNLGRDQPQHF
v_gene: TRBV29-1; abundance: .; j_gene: TRBJ1-5; CDR3aa: CSVSKAVGQPQHF
v_gene: TRBV29-1; abundance: .; j_gene: TRBJ2-2; CDR3aa: CSVPGSGDQLTGELFF
v_gene: TRBV20-1; abundance: .; j_gene: TRBJ2-3; CDR3aa: CSARDPDLVDTQYF
v_gene: TRBV5-1; abundance: .; j_gene: TRBJ2-1; CDR3aa: CASFLGTSDNYEQFF
v_gene: TRBV2; abundance: .; j_gene: TRBJ1-2; CDR3aa: CASIPHRNYGYTF
v_gene: TRBV3-1; abundance: .; j_gene: TRBJ2-5; CDR3aa: CARSPGGTTYQETQYF
v_gene: TRBV7-2; abundance: few; j_gene: TRBJ1-3; CDR3aa: CASSFTGTGLGNTIYF
v_gene: TRBV7-2; abundance: few; j_gene: TRBJ2-3; CDR3aa: CASSLARLAGAHRDTQYF
v_gene: TRBV4-1; abundance: .; j_gene: TRBJ2-5; CDR3aa: CASSQGGVEEETQYF
v_gene: TRBV5-6; abundance: .; j_gene: TRBJ1-1; CDR3aa: CASSQMDRRNTEAFF
v_gene: TRBV24-1; abundance: .; j_gene: TRBJ2-1; CDR3aa: CATHGEYNEQFF